This T cell receptor (beta chain) comes out of a study of cytotoxic CD8 clonotypes in ibrutinib-treated CLL. Trimming stripped 2 bases from V and 2 bases from J, with 13 bases between. Germline V gives CDR1 MRHNA, CDR2 SNTAGT. This CDR3 contains 16 residues. TCRdb's table, derived via immunoSEQ multiplex PCR, lists solely in-frame clones and lacks some. This sample carries 270,000 or so clones, more than 70% of them seen once, and the ten largest clones take roughly 6%. The sequence was obtained from a human donor with chronic lymphocytic leukemia. Sequences were derived from PBMCs, sampled at disease progression, from a patient treated with ibrutinib. The chain recombines TRBV6-4 with TRBJ1-5; perhaps TRBD1 as D (6 bases). The DNA for the CDR3 is TGTGCCAGCAGTGACAGGGGGGACCAACGCAATCAGCCCCAGCATTTT. Amino acids: CASSDRGDQRNQPQHF.